This TCR beta chain came from a study of OX40 agonist ivuxolimab in advanced cancers. Sequenced by immunoSEQ multiplex PCR; TCRdb stores in-frame clones only, minus some. The table has fewer than 25,000 clones, approximately 85% seen once. For this clone: Its antigen remains unidentified.

Study-wide results and limits: Relative to CD4+ cells, CD8+ T cells on average had more expanded clones. Those patients achieving a partial response at 0.1-3.0 mg/kg showed among the lowest clonal expansion.

Patients who had autoimmune disease history or got systemic immunosuppression were left out. The CDR3 consists of 13 residues. Germline CDR1 reads SNHLY; CDR2 reads FYNNEI. Trimming shortened V by 7 bases and J by 2 bases, and 11 bases separated the two germline ends. V gene TRBV2 combines with J gene TRBJ1-2; tentative D call: TRBD1 (5 bases). The sequence came from an adult with an advanced solid tumor such as melanoma, head and neck, liver or kidney cancer. This sample comprised CD4+ or CD8+ T cells sorted from blood, obtained in a trial of the OX40 agonist ivuxolimab. This chain's CDR3 is CASTRGGNYGYTF. CDR3 DNA sequence: TGTGCCAGCACCCGTGGGGGAAACTATGGCTACACCTTC.